Given below is one T cell receptor beta chain in context. Its target is not known. Per the germline V gene, CDR1 is SGHVS and CDR2 is FNYEAQ. With 1 base clipped from V and 8 bases from J, the junction kept 5 bases outside the gene matches. There are 16 residues in the CDR3. These data come from a study of cytomegalovirus exposure and HLA in healthy donors. General study findings and limits: Productive status was seen about 90% or about 30% of the time for most TCR beta V segments in an earlier analysis. Most TCR sequences were uncommon, yet certain public TCRs appeared in many donors.

The study ran its PCR with 60 Vbeta and 13 Jbeta primers. Sequenced by immunoSEQ multiplex PCR; TCRdb stores in-frame clones only, minus some. Here the sample table reports fewer than 85,000 clones. The gene calls are TRBV7-6 and TRBJ2-1, with TRBD2 matching over 13 bases. Sequenced: PBMCs. The TCR comes from a man under 40 in good health and CMV-seronegative. The CDR3 sequence is CASSLGTSGRSYEQFF. DNA for the CDR3: TGTGCCAGCAGCTTAGGGACTAGCGGGAGAAGCTATGAGCAGTTCTTC.